The 23 T cell receptor beta chains presented below share a single source sample, sequenced in a study of control samples from healthy donors and cancer patients. The protocol was immunoSEQ multiplex PCR, while the TCRdb copy is restricted to in-frame clones and leaves out a portion. The repertoire includes around 250,000 clones, over 75% of them detected once, and 13% sits in the top ten. The sequencing input was PBMCs. The receptors stem from a woman aged 60-75 years with lung cancer.

In regard to this clone: This sample also contains other DNA sequences that code for the same CDR3. The rearrangement links TRBV19 to TRBJ1-1, with 9 bases identical to TRBD1. This CDR3 spans 16 amino acids. After removal of 4 bases from V and 5 bases from J, the junction contained 11 bases not matched to a gene. Germline V gives CDR1 LNHDA, CDR2 SQIVND (reference sequence). This chain's CDR3 is CASSTKGGQGGTEAFF. DNA of the CDR3: TGTGCCAGTAGTACAAAAGGGGGACAGGGAGGAACTGAAGCTTTCTTT.

This clone showed up just a few times. The J gene is TRBJ2-7, the V gene TRBV11-2; D gene unclear. This CDR3 spans 11 amino acids. Trimming pared 5 bases from V and 3 bases from J, leaving 5 bases between. The germline CDR1 and CDR2 sequences are SGHAT and FQNNGV. The CDR3 loop is CASSQFYEQYF. CDR3 bases: TGTGCCAGCAGCCAATTCTACGAGCAGTACTTC.

The rearrangement joins TRBV4-1 to TRBJ1-6; maybe TRBD1 (5 bases). The CDR3 is 15 residues long. Looked up from germline, CDR1 is MGHRA and CDR2 is YSYEKL. V was shortened by 0 bases and J by 7 bases, with 10 bases between the two germline ends. CDR3 in amino acids: CASSQESGGNSPLHF. CDR3 DNA sequence: TGCGCCAGCAGCCAAGAGTCCGGGGGGAATTCACCCCTCCACTTT.

The V and J genes are TRBV19 and TRBJ1-2; 7 nucleotides match TRBD1. With 8 bases clipped from V and 1 base from J, the junction kept 4 bases outside the gene matches. The CDR3 sequence is 13 residues long. CDR1 and CDR2 (germline): LNHDA, SQIVND (reference sequence). CDR3 nucleotides: TGTGCCAGTTCTGACAGGGTTAACTATGGCTACACCTTC. Encoded protein: CASSDRVNYGYTF.

The chain joins TRBV4-2 to TRBJ1-2; 10 nucleotides line up with TRBD1. The germline V gene encodes CDR1 LGHNA and CDR2 YNFKEQ. CDR3 length: 18 amino acids. Losses at the gene ends were 1 base for V and 6 bases for J; bases not matched to a gene: 14. The CDR3 loop is CASSQVGRGTGEGNGYTF. The CDR3 DNA follows: TGTGCCAGCAGCCAAGTAGGAAGAGGGACAGGGGAGGGGAATGGCTACACCTTC.

V usage is TRBV28 and J usage is TRBJ1-1, with D unresolved. The V and J ends lost 2 bases and 1 base respectively, with 5 bases between them. Germline values: CDR1 MDHEN, CDR2 SYDVKM. The CDR3 is 13 residues long. The CDR3 here is CASSLGSNTEAFF. The DNA for the CDR3 is TGTGCCAGCAGTTTAGGGTCGAACACTGAAGCTTTCTTT.

The V gene is TRBV5-1, the J gene TRBJ2-6; D assignment may be TRBD1 or TRBD2 (5 bases each). The CDR3 sequence is 16 residues long. V shed 4 bases and J shed 1 base, with 12 bases lying between them. Germline V gene sequence: CDR1 SGHRS, CDR2 YFSETQ. The CDR3 DNA is TGCGCCAGCAGCCCCCTGGGGGAATCTGGGGCCAACGTCCTGACTTTC. Translating it yields CASSPLGESGANVLTF.

The CDR3, as DNA: TGTGCCAGCAGCTTAGTTTCCGGCACAGATACGCAGTATTTT. It codes for CASSLVSGTDTQYF. This chain connects TRBV11-3 to TRBJ2-3; D is ambiguous. The CDR3 loop spans 14 amino acids. Germline V CDR1 and CDR2: SGHNT, YENEEA. Trimming took 1 base from V and 1 from J, leaving 6 bases between them.

The CDR3 spells CASSQEWQNYGYTF. The CDR3 bases are TGTGCCAGCAGCCAAGAGTGGCAGAACTATGGCTACACCTTC. This sequence joins TRBV3-1 (or the pseudogene TRBV3-2) and TRBJ1-2; unclear D gene. The CDR3 runs 14 residues. Trimming pared 0 bases from V and 2 bases from J, leaving 7 bases between. The germline V gene encodes CDR1 LGHDT and CDR2 YNNKEL (reference sequence).

The CDR3 bases are TGTGCCAGCAGCTCAGGCCCTAGCAGGGGCTACGAGCAGTACTTC. Translation gives CASSSGPSRGYEQYF. The J gene is TRBJ2-7, the V gene TRBV11-2, with D possibly being TRBD1 (6 bases). Germline CDR1 SGHAT, CDR2 FQNNGV. The ends were cut back, 4 bases at V and 3 bases at J, with 16 bases in the middle. The length of the CDR3 is 15 residues.

The V gene is TRBV5-5, the J gene TRBJ2-1, with a weak D call TRBD2 (7 bases). V was pared by 2 bases and J by 0 bases, with 12 bases between. Germline lookup yields CDR1 SGHKS and CDR2 YYEKEE (reference sequence). This CDR3 contains 16 residues. The CDR3 sequence: CASSLGGALSYNEQFF. The CDR3 nucleotides are TGTGCCAGCAGCTTAGGGGGGGCCCTCTCCTACAATGAGCAGTTCTTC.

V is TRBV5-4 and J is TRBJ2-3, with TRBD2 as a possible D gene (6 bases). This CDR3 has 15 amino acids. V was trimmed by 3 bases and J by 1 base, leaving 12 bases between them. The V gene's germline CDR1 is SGHNT and CDR2 YYREEE (reference sequence). In DNA form, the CDR3 reads TGTGCCAGCAGCTCCCTTAGCGGACGCACAGATACGCAGTATTTT. It yields the protein CASSSLSGRTDTQYF.

The J gene is TRBJ1-5, the V gene TRBV7-6, with TRBD1 matching 11 bases. The V and J ends lost 3 bases and 2 bases, in that order; junction bases with no gene match: 3. CDR3 length: 16 residues. Germline V gene lookup returns CDR1 SGHVS and CDR2 FNYEAQ. In nucleotides, the CDR3 is TGTGCCAGCAGCTTGGGGACAGGGGGGGGCAATCAGCCCCAGCATTTT. It translates to CASSLGTGGGNQPQHF.

This chain joins TRBV28 and TRBJ2-1; 8 bases agree with TRBD1. V shed 3 bases and J 3 bases; nucleotides not matched to a gene: 4. CDR3 size: 15 residues. The germline gives CDR1 MDHEN, CDR2 SYDVKM. The CDR3 loop reads CASSFQGAVYNEQFF. CDR3 nucleotide sequence: TGTGCCAGCAGTTTTCAGGGGGCGGTCTACAATGAGCAGTTCTTC.

This chain uses TRBV30 with TRBJ2-5, with 13 bases lining up with TRBD2. The CDR3 sequence is 14 residues long. Trimming removed 3 bases from V and 5 bases from J; junction bases left unmatched: 3. In germline, CDR1 is GTSNPN, CDR2 SVGIG (reference sequence). The CDR3, as DNA: TGTGCCTGGAGGAGGACTAGCGGGAGTGAGACCCAGTACTTC. It translates to CAWRRTSGSETQYF. Supplemented by reference TRBV30 and TRBJ2-5, the full variable domain reads SQTIHQWPATLVQPVGSPLSLECTVEGTSNPNLYWYRQAAGRGLQLLFYSVGIGQISSEVPQNLSASRPQDRQFILSSKKLLLSDSGFYLCAWRRTSGSETQYFGPGTRLLVL.

The rearrangement links TRBV19 to TRBJ1-5; D remains ambiguous. Trimming removed 1 base at V and 2 bases at J, with 9 bases between. The CDR3 sequence is 15 residues long. The germline gives CDR1 LNHDA, CDR2 SQIVND (reference sequence). Here the CDR3 reads CASSIGAFGNQPQHF. The DNA for the CDR3 is TGTGCCAGTAGTATAGGGGCTTTTGGCAATCAGCCCCAGCATTTT.

The chain has TRBV19 and TRBJ1-2; tentative D call: TRBD1 (5 bases). Trimming stripped 6 bases from V and 4 bases from J, with 12 bases between. The CDR3 loop spans 13 amino acids. Germline CDR1 and CDR2: LNHDA and SQIVND (reference sequence). The CDR3 bases are TGTGCCAGTAGGCTGGCAGGGAGCTATGGCTACACCTTC. Its translation is CASRLAGSYGYTF. Based on the CDR3 plus reference TRBV19 and TRBJ1-2, the full variable domain is DGGITQSPKYLFRKEGQNVTLSCEQNLNHDAMYWYRQDPGQGLRLIYYSQIVNDFQKGDIAEGYSVSREKKESFPLTVTSAQKNPTAFYLCASRLAGSYGYTFGSGTRLTVV.

V gene TRBV5-1 combines with J gene TRBJ1-5, with D maybe TRBD1 (5 bases). From germline, CDR1 is SGHRS and CDR2 YFSETQ. There are 17 residues in the CDR3. Deletions cut 3 bases from V and 0 bases from J, with 16 bases between. The CDR3 region is CASSSGTLSHSNQPQHF. The CDR3 nucleotides read TGCGCCAGCAGCTCGGGGACCTTAAGTCATAGCAATCAGCCCCAGCATTTT.

V gene TRBV13 combines with J gene TRBJ1-2, with D perhaps TRBD1 (6 bases). The germline gives CDR1 PRHDT, CDR2 FYEKMQ (reference sequence). This CDR3 region has 14 residues. Trimming removed 5 bases from V and 6 bases from J, with 16 bases in between. The CDR3 DNA reads TGTGCCAGCAGCCTGCCCGGGACAATGGATGGCTACACCTTC. Translated: CASSLPGTMDGYTF.

The chain carries TRBV19 and TRBJ1-2; D ambiguous. V was trimmed by 8 bases and J by 4 bases, leaving 11 bases between them. Germline CDR1 LNHDA, CDR2 SQIVND (reference sequence). This CDR3 is built from 12 residues. Written as DNA, the CDR3 is TGTGCCAGTTCTCCCCACACCTATGGCTACACCTTC. Translating gives CASSPHTYGYTF.

The chain uses TRBV11-2 and TRBJ2-7; 7 bases map to TRBD2. This CDR3 is 15 amino acids long. Germline V gene data show CDR1 as SGHAT and CDR2 as FQNNGV. After removal of 1 base from V and 1 base from J, the junction contained 4 bases not matched to a gene. CDR3 bases: TGTGCCAGCAGCTTAGGGGGGGGACCTTCCTACGAGCAGTACTTC. Protein sequence: CASSLGGGPSYEQYF.

This chain uses TRBV18 with TRBJ2-2, with no clear D. V lost 4 bases, J lost 2 bases, and 5 bases lay in between. The length of the CDR3 is 13 residues. Germline CDR1 is KGHSH and CDR2 is LQKENI. In nucleotides, the CDR3 is TGTGCCAGCTCACTTAGTAACACCGGGGAGCTGTTTTTT. The encoded protein is CASSLSNTGELFF.

V is TRBV19 and J is TRBJ2-1, with 10 bases fitting TRBD2. From germline, CDR1 is LNHDA and CDR2 SQIVND (reference sequence). J was trimmed by 9 bases and V by 2 bases; bases with no gene match: 4. The CDR3 is 14 amino acids. The CDR3 DNA is TGTGCCAGTAGTATAACTAGCGGGATGTTTGAGCAGTTCTTC. This gives the protein CASSITSGMFEQFF.